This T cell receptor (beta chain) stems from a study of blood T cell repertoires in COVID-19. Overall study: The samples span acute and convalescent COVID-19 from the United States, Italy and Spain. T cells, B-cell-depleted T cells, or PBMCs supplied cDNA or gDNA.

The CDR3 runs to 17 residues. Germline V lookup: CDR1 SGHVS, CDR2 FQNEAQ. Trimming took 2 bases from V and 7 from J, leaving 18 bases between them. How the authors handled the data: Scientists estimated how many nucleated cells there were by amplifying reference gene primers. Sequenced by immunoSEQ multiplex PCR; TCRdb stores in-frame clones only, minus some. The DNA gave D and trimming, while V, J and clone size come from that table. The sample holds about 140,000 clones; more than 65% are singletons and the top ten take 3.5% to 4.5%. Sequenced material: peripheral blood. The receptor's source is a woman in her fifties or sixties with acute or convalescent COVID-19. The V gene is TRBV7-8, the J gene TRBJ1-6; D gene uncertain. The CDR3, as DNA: TGTGCCAGCAGCTTACTCGTTGCCCTCACTGAAAATTCACCCCTCCACTTT. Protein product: CASSLLVALTENSPLHF.